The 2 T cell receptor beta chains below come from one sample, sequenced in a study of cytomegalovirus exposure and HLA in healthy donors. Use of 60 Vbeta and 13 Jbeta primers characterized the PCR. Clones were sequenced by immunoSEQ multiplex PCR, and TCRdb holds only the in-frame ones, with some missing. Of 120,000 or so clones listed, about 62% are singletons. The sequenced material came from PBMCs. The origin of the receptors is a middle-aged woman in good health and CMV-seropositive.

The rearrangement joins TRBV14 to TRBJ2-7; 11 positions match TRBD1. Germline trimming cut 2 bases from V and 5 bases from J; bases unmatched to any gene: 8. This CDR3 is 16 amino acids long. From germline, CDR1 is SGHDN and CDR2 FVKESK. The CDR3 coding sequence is TGTGCCAGCAGCCAACACGCCGGGACAGGGGGGCACGAGCAGTACTTC. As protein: CASSQHAGTGGHEQYF.

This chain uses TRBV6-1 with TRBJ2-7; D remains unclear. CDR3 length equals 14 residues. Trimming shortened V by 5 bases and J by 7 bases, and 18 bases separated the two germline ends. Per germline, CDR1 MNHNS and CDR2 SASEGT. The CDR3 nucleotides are TGTGCCAGCAGTTCCCTCCCATATGTCGGGGAGCAGTACTTC. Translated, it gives CASSSLPYVGEQYF.